The entry that follows covers one T cell receptor (beta chain) sequence. The data were produced by immunoSEQ multiplex PCR, yet TCRdb's version contains in-frame clones alone and is incomplete. The data hold 1,500 to 2,000 clones, with around 92% observed a single time. The ends lost 6 bases at V and 3 bases at J; junction bases unmatched: 11. The germline gives CDR1 SGHAT, CDR2 FQDESV (reference sequence). The CDR3 sequence is 15 residues long. The data derive from a study of brain metastases from non-small cell lung cancer. The genes are TRBV11-1 and TRBJ2-7, with TRBD2 identical over 7 bases. The sequence was collected from a donor aged 40 or over with non-small cell lung cancer. Sample: tumor-adjacent normal tissue. CDR3: CASRLTSALNYEQYF. CDR3 nucleotides: TGTGCCAGCAGGCTCACTAGCGCCCTCAACTACGAGCAGTACTTC. The full variable domain, with the rest looked up from reference TRBV11-1 and TRBJ2-7, is EAEVAQSPRYKITEKSQAVAFWCDPISGHATLYWYRQILGQGPELLVQFQDESVVDDSQLPKDRFSAERLKGVDSTLKIQPAELGDSAMYLCASRLTSALNYEQYFGPGTRLTVT.